These T cell receptor beta chains were read from a single sample in a study of OX40 agonist ivuxolimab in advanced cancers. Only in-frame clones appear in the TCRdb table, and some are missing; sequencing was by immunoSEQ multiplex PCR. This sample has about 54,000 clones, with approximately 90% found just once. The starting material was CD4+ or CD8+ T cells sorted from blood, obtained in a trial of the OX40 agonist ivuxolimab. These receptors all stem from an adult with an advanced solid tumor such as melanoma, head and neck, liver or kidney cancer. CDR3s include the opening cysteine and the closing phenylalanine or tryptophan. The D gene is left open where the match is weak. Some rows have no size entry. The others give once, few or many, or a class for an expanded clone.

D | length | J | size | V | DNA | CDR3
TRBD1 | 15 | TRBJ1-4 | once | TRBV5-4 | TGTGCCAGCAGCCCAGGGGGCAGCAGGGGTGAAAAACTGTTTTTT | CASSPGGSRGEKLFF
NA | 15 | TRBJ2-7 | few | TRBV6-5 | TGTGCCAGCAGTTACTCGACGGAGAAGTACTACGAGCAGTACTTC | CASSYSTEKYYEQYF
TRBD1 | 17 | TRBJ2-7 | NA | TRBV11-2 | TGTGCCAGCAGCTTAGCGCTCGGGGACAGGGGAGGCTACGAGCAGTACTTC | CASSLALGDRGGYEQYF
NA | 12 | TRBJ1-2 | medium-sized | TRBV28 | TGTGCCGTGGGGATCAGAGGCTATGGCTACACCTTC | CAVGIRGYGYTF
NA | 14 | TRBJ2-1 | NA | TRBV6-6 | TGTGCCAGCAGTTACTGGCAGGGGCGGAATGAGCAGTTCTTC | CASSYWQGRNEQFF
NA | 12 | TRBJ2-1 | NA | TRBV4-1 | TGCGCCAGCAGCCCCACCGGAGGGAAGCAGTTCTTC | CASSPTGGKQFF
TRBD1 | 15 | TRBJ2-2 | few | TRBV7-8 | TGTGCCAGCAGCTATGACAGGGGGCGCTTCGGGGAGCTGTTTTTT | CASSYDRGRFGELFF
NA | 12 | TRBJ1-2 | NA | TRBV28 | TGTGCCAGCAGTTTAAGCGGCTATGGCTACACCTTC | CASSLSGYGYTF
NA | 15 | TRBJ2-3 | once | TRBV5-8 | TGTGCCAGCAGCTTGGCCTGGAGGGTCACAGATACGCAGTATTTT | CASSLAWRVTDTQYF
NA | 17 | TRBJ2-1 | NA | TRBV5-1 | TGCGCCAGCAGCCTGGCTCTCATGGCGAGCTCCTACAATGAGCAGTTCTTC | CASSLALMASSYNEQFF
NA | 14 | TRBJ1-6 | NA | TRBV6-1 | TGTGCCAGCAGTGTCAGGCAGAGGGATTCACCCCTCCACTTT | CASSVRQRDSPLHF
NA | 15 | TRBJ2-1 | NA | TRBV15 | TGTGCCACCAGCAGAGATCTGGAGTCTTACAATGAGCAGTTCTTC | CATSRDLESYNEQFF
NA | 12 | TRBJ1-1 | NA | TRBV15 | TGTGCCACCAGCAGAGTTTATCCTGAAGCTTTCTTT | CATSRVYPEAFF
NA | 17 | TRBJ1-2 | few | TRBV2 | TGTGCCAGCAGTGAGAGATTCCTGGCAGGACTTAACTATGGCTACACCTTC | CASSERFLAGLNYGYTF
NA | 13 | TRBJ1-6 | once | TRBV5-4 | TGTGCCAGCAGCTTGGATTGGGGCTCACCCCTCCACTTT | CASSLDWGSPLHF
NA | 14 | TRBJ2-2 | NA | TRBV4-2 | TGTGCCAGCAGCTTTAGAGAGGGGACCGGGGAGCTGTTTTTT | CASSFREGTGELFF
NA | 13 | TRBJ2-5 | NA | TRBV5-1 | TGCGCCAGCAGTCGAGAAGCCCAAGAGACCCAGTACTTC | CASSREAQETQYF
NA | 13 | TRBJ2-7 | NA | TRBV7-9 | TGTGCCAGCAGCTTAGCGGTTACCTACGAGCAGTACTTC | CASSLAVTYEQYF
NA | 11 | TRBJ2-7 | NA | TRBV7-2 | TGTGCCAGCAGCTTATACTACGAGCAGTACTTC | CASSLYYEQYF
NA | 14 | TRBJ2-2 | NA | TRBV7-9 | TGTGCCAGCACCGAGTTGGGGGACACCGGGGAGCTGTTTTTT | CASTELGDTGELFF
NA | 15 | TRBJ1-6 | NA | TRBV11-1 | TGTGCCAGCAGCTTACGGGGCCAGGGGAATTCACCCCTCCACTTT | CASSLRGQGNSPLHF
NA | 15 | TRBJ1-2 | NA | TRBV7-9 | TGTGCCAGCAGCTTAGGGACGTACCTCTGGGGTGGCTACACCTTC | CASSLGTYLWGGYTF
NA | 14 | TRBJ1-2 | NA | TRBV28 | TGTGCCAGCAGTTTCCCCGAAGGGCTCTATGGCTACACCTTC | CASSFPEGLYGYTF
NA | 13 | TRBJ2-5 | NA | TRBV6-1 | TGTGCCAGCAGTGTAGACGGGCGTGGGACCCAGTACTTC | CASSVDGRGTQYF
NA | 16 | TRBJ1-5 | NA | TRBV5-1 | TGCGCCAGCAGCTTGGGCCCCAGGGATAGCAATCAGCCCCAGCATTTT | CASSLGPRDSNQPQHF
NA | 13 | TRBJ1-5 | NA | TRBV7-2 | TGTGCCAGCAGCTTGGGTGAGGATCAGCCCCAGCATTTT | CASSLGEDQPQHF
NA | 17 | TRBJ2-7 | few | TRBV21-1 | TGTGCCAGCAGCAAACTCCCAATGAGACAGAACTTCTACGAGCAGTACTTC | CASSKLPMRQNFYEQYF
NA | 13 | TRBJ1-6 | NA | TRBV2 | TGTGCCAGCGGAAGCTCTACGGATTCACCCCTCCACTTT | CASGSSTDSPLHF
TRBD1 | 16 | TRBJ1-2 | NA | TRBV5-4 | TGTGCCAGCAGCGGTTTTGGAGACAGGGGCAACTATGGCTACACCTTC | CASSGFGDRGNYGYTF
NA | 18 | TRBJ2-1 | NA | TRBV28 | TGTGCCAGCAGTTCCGTCCATGGTCGGCGGAGCTCCTACAATGAGCAGTTCTTC | CASSSVHGRRSSYNEQFF
NA | 13 | TRBJ2-7 | NA | TRBV6-6 | TGTGCCAGCAGTTACTCGCTGGGGTACGAGCAGTACTTC | CASSYSLGYEQYF
NA | 17 | TRBJ2-4 | once | TRBV2 | TGTGCCAGCAGTCGATTCACACAACCCTTAGCCAAAAACATTCAGTACTTC | CASSRFTQPLAKNIQYF
TRBD2 | 14 | TRBJ2-5 | NA | TRBV27 | TGTGCCAGCAGTTTAGCTGGCGGGGGAGAGACCCAGTACTTC | CASSLAGGGETQYF
NA | 11 | TRBJ2-7 | NA | TRBV2 | TGTGCCAGCAGCCCACACGGTCGGCAGTACTTC | CASSPHGRQYF
TRBD1 | 18 | TRBJ2-7 | NA | TRBV18 | TGTGCCAGCTCACGAGGACAGGTCGGATTACAAACCCTCTACGAGCAGTACTTC | CASSRGQVGLQTLYEQYF
TRBD1 | 18 | TRBJ2-1 | NA | TRBV7-9 | TGTGCCAGCAGCCGCGGACAGGCCCGGCTCCAAGCCACAAGGGAGCAGTTCTTC | CASSRGQARLQATREQFF
TRBD1 | 16 | TRBJ2-4 | NA | TRBV28 | TGTGCCAGCAGCACCAGACAGGGCTCAGCCAAAAACATTCAGTACTTC | CASSTRQGSAKNIQYF
NA | 13 | TRBJ2-7 | NA | TRBV10-3 | TGTGCCATCAGCCGGGACAACTACTACGAGCAGTACTTC | CAISRDNYYEQYF
TRBD2 | 15 | TRBJ2-3 | NA | TRBV5-1 | TGCGCCAGCAGCACCGGACTAGCGGGCACAGATACGCAGTATTTT | CASSTGLAGTDTQYF
NA | 11 | TRBJ2-6 | NA | TRBV10-3 | TGTGCCATCAGTGACGGCACCGTCCTGACTTTC | CAISDGTVLTF
NA | 14 | TRBJ2-3 | once | TRBV4-1 | TGCGCCAGCAGCCAAGATGACCAAACAGATACGCAGTATTTT | CASSQDDQTDTQYF
TRBD1 | 16 | TRBJ2-7 | once | TRBV6-5 | TGTGCCAGCAGTTACGCCGGGACAGGGGCCTCCTACGAGCAGTACTTC | CASSYAGTGASYEQYF
NA | 11 | TRBJ2-7 | NA | TRBV15 | TGTGCCACCAACAGGTCCTACGAGCAGTACTTC | CATNRSYEQYF
TRBD2 | 17 | TRBJ2-5 | NA | TRBV5-1 | TGCGCCAGCAGCTTAGGACTAGCGGGAGGACCCCAAGAGACCCAGTACTTC | CASSLGLAGGPQETQYF
TRBD2 | 15 | TRBJ2-1 | NA | TRBV7-7 | TGTGCTAGCAGCCACGGACTAGCGGATAACAATGAGCAGTTCTTC | CASSHGLADNNEQFF
NA | 13 | TRBJ1-2 | NA | TRBV7-9 | TGTGCCAGCAGCGCCGCCAGAGGATATGGCTACACCTTC | CASSAARGYGYTF
TRBD1 | 16 | TRBJ2-2 | once | TRBV7-9 | TGTGCCAGCAGCATCTCAGGGGGCGGTGGCGGCGGGGAGCTGTTTTTT | CASSISGGGGGGELFF
NA | 13 | TRBJ2-5 | once | TRBV18 | TGTGCCAGCTCACCGAGTCAGCAAGAGACCCAGTACTTC | CASSPSQQETQYF
NA | 15 | TRBJ1-6 | NA | TRBV19 | TGTGCCAGTAGTACATACAGGGATGTTAATTCACCCCTCCACTTT | CASSTYRDVNSPLHF
TRBD2 | 12 | TRBJ2-7 | NA | TRBV27 | TGTGCCAGCAGTTCGGGACTATCCGAGCAGTACTTC | CASSSGLSEQYF
TRBD1 | 15 | TRBJ2-2 | NA | TRBV5-4 | TGTGCCAGCAGCTTAGGGACAGCAAACACCGGGGAGCTGTTTTTT | CASSLGTANTGELFF
NA | 14 | TRBJ2-3 | NA | TRBV5-4 | TGTGCCAGCAGCTTGACGGATATCACAGATACGCAGTATTTT | CASSLTDITDTQYF
TRBD1 | 14 | TRBJ1-2 | NA | TRBV7-9 | TGTGCCAGCAGCTTTACCGGACAGGTTTATGGCTACACCTTC | CASSFTGQVYGYTF
NA | 16 | TRBJ1-3 | NA | TRBV4-1 | TGCGCCAGCAGCCAATCCGCCAGACAGACTGGAAACACCATATATTTT | CASSQSARQTGNTIYF
TRBD1 | 15 | TRBJ1-5 | NA | TRBV28 | TGTGCCAGCAGTTTATTACAGGGGGCAGGTCAGCCCCAGCATTTT | CASSLLQGAGQPQHF
TRBD1 | 15 | TRBJ1-5 | once | TRBV28 | TGTGCCAGCAGTTGGGGACAGGGTAACAATCAGCCCCAGCATTTT | CASSWGQGNNQPQHF
TRBD2 | 15 | TRBJ2-7 | once | TRBV27 | TGTGCCAGCAGTTACGGCGCGGGGGGCTCCTACGAGCAGTACTTC | CASSYGAGGSYEQYF
NA | 14 | TRBJ1-4 | NA | TRBV6-1 | TGTGCCAGCAGTGAGGGGATTAACAGGGAAAAACTGTTTTTT | CASSEGINREKLFF
NA | 11 | TRBJ2-1 | NA | TRBV29-1 | TGCAGCGTTGAAGAGGTTAGTGAGCAGTTCTTC | CSVEEVSEQFF
NA | 12 | TRBJ2-3 | NA | TRBV5-1 | TGCGCCAGCAGCTTGTCTGGAGATACGCAGTATTTT | CASSLSGDTQYF